The rows below give T cell receptor beta chains drawn from one sample of a study of identifying expanded T cells in peripheral blood. The method was immunoSEQ multiplex PCR; TCRdb's version includes in-frame clones alone and lacks a portion of them. The sample holds over 65,000 clones, approximately 90% seen once. Sequencing was carried out using blood. All receptors come from a person aged 18 to 70 in good health. Both conserved end residues are part of each CDR3. A D gene is named only where the DNA matches it firmly.

>TRBV5-1|TRBJ1-4|-
TGCGCCAGCTCTGGAGGGGGAGTCGGTGAAAAACTGTTTTTT
CASSGGGVGEKLFF
>TRBV2|TRBJ2-1|TRBD1
TGTGCCAGGGGTGGTGGAATGACAGGGGGCGCTTCCAATGAGCAGTTCTTC
CARGGGMTGGASNEQFF
>TRBV7-9|TRBJ2-7|-
TGTGCCAGCAGCTCCTCTCGGTCCTACGAGCAGTACTTC
CASSSSRSYEQYF
>TRBV18|TRBJ1-1|TRBD1
TGTGCCAGCTCACTGGGACAGACTGAAGCTTTCTTT
CASSLGQTEAFF
>TRBV18|TRBJ1-6|-
TGTGCCAGCTCACCAGCCGGCAGGGAGCATTCACCCCTCCACTTT
CASSPAGREHSPLHF
>TRBV7-9|TRBJ2-7|TRBD1
TGTGCCAGCAGCGTTATACAGGGGGTGGGCGAGCAGTACTTC
CASSVIQGVGEQYF
>TRBV19|TRBJ2-2|-
TGTGCCAGTATTGACACCGGGGAGCTGTTTTTT
CASIDTGELFF
>TRBV19|TRBJ1-3|-
TGTGCCAGTGAAATTAAAGACGGAAGCTCTGGAAACACCATATATTTT
CASEIKDGSSGNTIYF
>TRBV30|TRBJ2-2|-
TGTGCCCTGAAGGTCAAGGGGAAGCCCGGGGAGCTGTTTTTT
CALKVKGKPGELFF
>TRBV9|TRBJ1-2|TRBD1
TGTGCCAGCAGCGCCGCTACCGGACAGGCGCCCTGGGATGGCTACACCTTC
CASSAATGQAPWDGYTF